The 15 T cell receptor beta chains reported below all come from one sample, sequenced in a study of blood T cell repertoires in COVID-19 (dated by TCRdb to about 2020). Library preparation employed the immunoSEQ multiplex PCR assay. In TCRdb, the immuneACCESS table is reduced to in-frame sequences with V and J assigned. These tables do not hold every clone; where another copy was compared, an unresolved V gene accounts for under half, and the others remain unexplained. The sample table contains over 80,000 clones; only one count was recorded for 70% to 85% of them. The top ten clonotypes cover around 4.5% of the sample. What was sequenced was peripheral blood. The receptor source for this set is a woman between 50 and 59 years old with acute or convalescent COVID-19.

A few counts support this clone. The gene calls are TRBV28 and TRBJ2-7; tentative D call: TRBD1 (5 bases). Germline loops: CDR1 MDHEN, CDR2 SYDVKM. Trimming pared 3 bases from V and 5 bases from J, leaving 5 bases between. The CDR3 consists of 11 residues. The CDR3 spells CASSFRDEQYF. The CDR3, as DNA: TGTGCCAGCAGTTTCAGGGACGAGCAGTACTTC.

The chain recombines TRBV28 with TRBJ1-2; TRBD1 aligns across 9 bases. Germline lookup yields CDR1 MDHEN and CDR2 SYDVKM. The CDR3 contains 15 residues. V shed 7 bases, J shed 2 bases, and the junction held 8 bases outside the gene matches. The CDR3 protein is CASIWGQGINYGYTF. CDR3 DNA: TGTGCCAGCATTTGGGGACAGGGAATAAACTATGGCTACACCTTC.

This clone was found once. The genes are TRBV12-3 or TRBV12-4 and TRBJ1-2; tentative D call: TRBD1 (5 bases). V was pared by 5 bases and J by 6 bases, with 13 bases between. The CDR3 runs to 13 residues. The CDR3 coding sequence is TGTGCCAGCAGTCCCGGGAGGGGACATGGCTACACCTTC. Translating it yields CASSPGRGHGYTF.

The table lists this clone with a few counts. The chain has TRBV29-1 and TRBJ1-1; no reliable D call. The CDR3 sequence is 13 residues long. Germline values: CDR1 SQVTM, CDR2 ANQGSEA. Trimming cost V 4 bases and J 3 bases, with 12 bases left between them. CDR3 loop: CSVGPEEDTEAFF. The CDR3 DNA reads as TGCAGCGTTGGCCCGGAAGAGGACACTGAAGCTTTCTTT.

This clone is a singleton in its sample. The chain is built from TRBV9 and TRBJ1-1; D may be TRBD1 (5 bases). Trimming removed 4 bases at V and 0 bases at J, with 19 bases between. From germline, CDR1 is SGDLS and CDR2 YYNGEE. The CDR3 is 17 amino acids. CDR3 sequence: CASSSDSEVYMNTEAFF. The CDR3 DNA reads TGTGCCAGCAGCTCCGACAGTGAAGTTTATATGAACACTGAAGCTTTCTTT. Supplemented by reference TRBV9 and TRBJ1-1, the full variable domain reads DSGVTQTPKHLITATGQRVTLRCSPRSGDLSVYWYQQSLDQGLQFLIQYYNGEERAKGNILERFSAQQFPDLHSELNLSSLELGDSALYFCASSSDSEVYMNTEAFFGQGTRLTVV.

The V and J genes are TRBV5-8 and TRBJ2-5, with D tentatively TRBD1 (5 bases). Trimming pared 0 bases from V and 3 bases from J, leaving 9 bases between. This CDR3 region has 14 residues. The germline V gene has CDR1 SGHTS and CDR2 YDEGEE. Here the CDR3 reads CASSLGQRKETQYF. CDR3 coding DNA: TGTGCCAGCAGCTTGGGACAGAGAAAAGAGACCCAGTACTTC.

The V and J genes are TRBV6-6 and TRBJ2-2; 8 nucleotides line up with TRBD1. The CDR3 runs to 14 residues. V lost 8 bases, J lost 2 bases, and 4 bases stayed unmatched. Germline-derived CDR1 and CDR2 are MNHNY and SVGAGI (reference sequence). The DNA for the CDR3 is TGTGCCAGCGGGACAGGCGCCAACACCGGGGAGCTGTTTTTT. Amino acids: CASGTGANTGELFF.

The chain combines TRBV28 with TRBJ1-6, with D possibly being TRBD1 (6 bases). The CDR3 loop spans 14 amino acids. CDR1 and CDR2 (germline): MDHEN, SYDVKM. The germline V and J ends were trimmed by 4 bases and 7 bases, with 11 bases remaining between them. The chain's CDR3 is CASSSGGINSPLHF. In nucleotides, the CDR3 is TGTGCCAGCAGTTCTGGGGGCATAAATTCACCCCTCCACTTT.

This sequence joins TRBV7-9 and TRBJ1-1; TRBD1 aligns across 7 bases. This CDR3 is built from 14 residues. The V and J ends lost 3 bases and 0 bases, in that order; junction bases with no gene match: 1. The V gene's germline CDR1 is SEHNR and CDR2 FQNEAQ (reference sequence). The CDR3 DNA reads as TGTGCCAGCAGCTTGACAGGGCTGAACACTGAAGCTTTCTTT. This gives the protein CASSLTGLNTEAFF.

On this clone: This sample includes further DNA sequences coding for the same CDR3. This chain joins TRBV9 and TRBJ2-1; D perhaps matches TRBD1 (5 bases). The CDR3 has 14 residues. Trimming removed 0 bases at V and 4 bases at J, with 8 bases between. The germline CDR1 and CDR2 sequences are SGDLS and YYNGEE. The CDR3 loop reads CASSVGQGYNEQFF. CDR3 nucleotide sequence: TGTGCCAGCAGCGTAGGCCAGGGTTACAATGAGCAGTTCTTC.

The chain combines TRBV4-3 with TRBJ2-7; TRBD1 agrees at 8 bases. The CDR3 contains 14 residues. J gave up 6 bases and V 4 bases, and 8 bases lay outside the gene matches. CDR1 is LGHNA, CDR2 YSLEER, per germline. The DNA for the CDR3 is TGCGCCAGCAGCCTCGGACAGGGAGTAGCCGAGCAGTACTTC. Its protein is CASSLGQGVAEQYF.

The rearrangement uses TRBV28 and TRBJ2-3; 7 nucleotides match TRBD1. Germline CDR1 is MDHEN and CDR2 is SYDVKM. V lost 3 bases, J lost 4 bases, and 7 bases stayed unmatched. The CDR3 has 15 residues. The DNA for the CDR3 is TGTGCCAGCAGTTTCGGCTGGCAGGGGGCAGATACGCAGTATTTT. This translates into CASSFGWQGADTQYF.

The gene calls are TRBV11-2 and TRBJ1-1, with a possible D match to TRBD1 (5 bases). Germline V CDR1 and CDR2: SGHAT, FQNNGV. V lost 0 bases to trimming and J lost 1 base, with 12 bases between them. This CDR3 has 16 amino acids. The chain's CDR3 is CASSLDGGWSNTEAFF. CDR3 DNA: TGTGCCAGCAGCTTAGACGGGGGGTGGTCGAACACTGAAGCTTTCTTT. Together with reference TRBV11-2 and TRBJ1-1, the CDR3 gives the full variable domain: EAGVAQSPRYKIIEKRQSVAFWCNPISGHATLYWYQQILGQGPKLLIQFQNNGVVDDSQLPKDRFSAERLKGVDSTLKIQPAKLEDSAVYLCASSLDGGWSNTEAFFGQGTRLTVV.

This clone has just a few counts. The sample carries other DNA sequences with the same CDR3. This sequence joins TRBV11-3 and TRBJ2-3, with D perhaps TRBD1 (6 bases). There are 15 residues in the CDR3. Looked up from germline, CDR1 is SGHNT and CDR2 is YENEEA. V was pared by 5 bases and J by 2 bases, with 14 bases between. The CDR3 protein is CASSPGGGPTDTQYF. The CDR3 nucleotides read TGTGCCAGCAGCCCAGGTGGGGGCCCCACAGATACGCAGTATTTT. Full variable domain (rest looked up from reference TRBV11-3 and TRBJ2-3): EAGVVQSPRYKIIEKKQPVAFWCNPISGHNTLYWYLQNLGQGPELLIRYENEEAVDDSQLPKDRFSAERLKGVDSTLKIQPAELGDSAVYLCASSPGGGPTDTQYFGPGTRLTVL.

The V and J genes are TRBV6-5 and TRBJ1-1, with D unclear. Germline CDR1 and CDR2: MNHEY and SVGAGI. V lost 5 bases and J lost 4, with 11 bases in between. The CDR3 contains 13 residues. The CDR3 DNA follows: TGTGCCAGCAGTCGCGGAAGGAGCACTGAAGCTTTCTTT. Translation: CASSRGRSTEAFF.